A single sample is the source of the 6 T cell receptor beta chains below, sequenced in a study of blood T cell repertoires in COVID-19. Only in-frame clones appear in the TCRdb table, and some are missing; sequencing was by immunoSEQ multiplex PCR. Among 150,000 to 200,000 clones, around 83% were seen once, and the ten largest hold about 5.7%. The sample consisted of peripheral blood. The receptors were sampled from a woman aged 40 to 50 with acute or convalescent COVID-19.

The V and J genes are TRBV3-1 (or the pseudogene TRBV3-2) and TRBJ2-7; D might be TRBD2 (5 bases). Looked up from germline, CDR1 is LGHDT and CDR2 is YNNKEL (reference sequence). V dropped 4 bases and J dropped 3 bases, with 13 bases sitting between them. The CDR3 runs to 14 residues. The CDR3 protein is CASSRGFRDYEQYF. For the CDR3, the DNA is TGTGCCAGCAGCCGGGGTTTTCGGGACTACGAGCAGTACTTC.

The V gene is TRBV7-8, the J gene TRBJ1-4; D not certain. Trimming shortened V by 2 bases and J by 0 bases, and 7 bases separated the two germline ends. CDR1 is SGHVS and CDR2 is FQNEAQ in the germline V gene. The CDR3 spans 15 residues. The CDR3 DNA follows: TGTGCCAGCAGCTTATACGGTGCAACTAATGAAAAACTGTTTTTT. The encoded protein is CASSLYGATNEKLFF.

The chain has TRBV11-2 and TRBJ2-7; a weak D match, TRBD2 (8 bases). There are 16 residues in the CDR3. Deletions cut 2 bases from V and 0 bases from J, with 14 bases between. The germline V gene has CDR1 SGHAT and CDR2 FQNNGV. CDR3 region: CASSLTGGTVSYEQYF. CDR3 in DNA: TGTGCCAGCAGCTTAACGGGGGGGACAGTCTCCTACGAGCAGTACTTC.

This clone was counted a single time. This sequence joins TRBV5-1 and TRBJ2-5; 8 bases agree with TRBD1. V lost 3 bases, J lost 4 bases, and 8 bases stayed unmatched. The CDR3 has 15 amino acids. Germline lookup yields CDR1 SGHRS and CDR2 YFSETQ. CDR3 sequence (DNA): TGCGCCAGCAGCTCGAATCTCGACAGGGGAGAGACCCAGTACTTC. It encodes CASSSNLDRGETQYF.

The DNA for the CDR3 is TGTGCCAGCTCGAGGAACAGGGACGATGGCTACACCTTC. Encoded protein: CASSRNRDDGYTF. The genes are TRBV6-4 and TRBJ1-2, with D perhaps matching TRBD1 (6 bases). The CDR3 is 13 residues long. Per germline, CDR1 MRHNA and CDR2 SNTAGT. The V end was cut by 8 bases, the J end by 6 bases, with 16 bases between.

V gene TRBV7-8 combines with J gene TRBJ1-4; D gene unclear. CDR1 and CDR2 from the germline V gene are SGHVS and FQNEAQ. The CDR3 loop spans 14 amino acids. The V gene lost 7 bases and the J gene lost 7 bases, with 16 bases spanning the gap. CDR3: CASTPRGVGEKLFF. In DNA form, the CDR3 reads TGTGCCAGCACCCCGCGAGGCGTAGGTGAAAAACTGTTTTTT.